The 18 T cell receptor beta chains given below trace back to one sample, sequenced in a study of CD8+ T cells in alopecia areata. Once RNA had been extracted, it was reverse transcribed into cDNA to act as the sequencing template. Clones were sequenced by immunoSEQ multiplex PCR, and TCRdb holds only the in-frame ones, with some missing. Here the sample spans around 150,000 clones, around two thirds being singletons. Sequenced sample: CD8+ T cells sorted from blood. These receptors all stem from a human donor in good health.

The chain is built from TRBV4-1 and TRBJ2-1; 8 nucleotides agree with TRBD2. The V and J ends lost 3 bases and 6 bases, in that order; junction bases with no gene match: 13. The germline V gene has CDR1 MGHRA and CDR2 YSYEKL. The CDR3 runs to 17 residues. The CDR3, as DNA: TGCGCCAGCAGCCATCCCTTGGGACTAGGGGTAAGCAATGAGCAGTTCTTC. This gives the protein CASSHPLGLGVSNEQFF.

This clone turned up a few times. The chain links TRBV29-1 to TRBJ2-2, with 7 positions matching TRBD2. Germline V CDR1 and CDR2: SQVTM, ANQGSEA. The CDR3 runs 13 residues. The V segment lost 5 bases and the J segment 4 bases; nucleotides outside the gene matches: 4. The CDR3 nucleotides read TGCAGCGTTTATGCGGGAGCCACCGGGGAGCTGTTTTTT. Translation: CSVYAGATGELFF.

The chain has TRBV30 and TRBJ2-3, with 8 bases fitting TRBD2. Unmatched junction bases numbered 7, after V lost 3 bases and J lost 2 bases. There are 15 residues in the CDR3. Per the germline V gene, CDR1 is GTSNPN and CDR2 is SVGIG (reference sequence). This chain's CDR3 is CAWSERLALTDTQYF. Written as DNA, the CDR3 is TGTGCCTGGAGCGAACGACTAGCGCTCACAGATACGCAGTATTTT.

The chain is built from TRBV15 and TRBJ1-3, with 9 bases matching TRBD1. Germline values: CDR1 LNHNV, CDR2 YYDKDF (reference sequence). The CDR3 contains 17 residues. The J segment lost 3 bases and the V segment lost 0 bases, leaving 6 bases of the junction unmatched. For the CDR3, the DNA is TGTGCCACCAGCAGAGATCCCACAGGGGGCGGTGGAAACACCATATATTTT. It translates to CATSRDPTGGGGNTIYF.

This rearrangement joins TRBV5-1 to TRBJ2-7, with 9 positions matching TRBD1. CDR3 length: 14 amino acids. Germline CDR1 and CDR2: SGHRS and YFSETQ. V gave up 4 bases and J gave up 3 bases; unmatched junction bases: 5. The CDR3 reads CASSAPGQGYEQYF. The DNA of the CDR3 is TGCGCCAGCAGCGCCCCGGGACAGGGCTACGAGCAGTACTTC.

The chain links TRBV6-6 to TRBJ2-7; 7 nucleotides align to TRBD1. The CDR3 loop spans 12 amino acids. With 5 bases clipped from V and 7 bases from J, the junction kept 5 bases outside the gene matches. Germline-derived CDR1 and CDR2 are MNHNY and SVGAGI (reference sequence). CDR3 sequence: CASSARGMEQYF. CDR3 in DNA: TGTGCCAGCAGTGCCAGGGGGATGGAGCAGTACTTC.

This clone was seen a few times. V gene TRBV4-1 combines with J gene TRBJ2-2; no clear D gene. CDR1 is MGHRA, CDR2 YSYEKL, per germline. CDR3 length equals 12 residues. V shed 1 base and J shed 6 bases, with 3 bases lying between them. The CDR3: CASSQVAGELFF. CDR3 nucleotide sequence: TGCGCCAGCAGCCAAGTGGCCGGGGAGCTGTTTTTT.

The V gene is TRBV19, the J gene TRBJ1-1; tentative D call: TRBD1 (6 bases). The length of the CDR3 is 13 residues. Trimming pared 9 bases from V and 1 base from J, leaving 12 bases between. Germline CDR1 is LNHDA and CDR2 is SQIVND (reference sequence). CDR3 DNA sequence: TGTGCCAGCCAGGACAGCAAGAACACTGAAGCTTTCTTT. This codes for CASQDSKNTEAFF.

This clone was recorded a few times. J is TRBJ2-7 and V is TRBV6-5; D is perhaps TRBD1 (6 bases). The CDR3 totals 15 residues. Germline V gives CDR1 MNHEY, CDR2 SVGAGI. The V end lost 6 bases, the J end lost 3 bases, and 18 bases lay between the germline ends. The CDR3 is CASSHTEGDLYEQYF. CDR3 nucleotide sequence: TGTGCCAGCAGCCATACAGAGGGGGACCTCTACGAGCAGTACTTC.

In this sample, this clone turned up once. The rearrangement joins TRBV5-6 to TRBJ2-3, with TRBD2 matching over 7 bases. Trimming removed 1 base from V and 2 bases from J; junction bases left unmatched: 10. Germline assignment: CDR1 SGHDT and CDR2 YYEEEE. The CDR3 loop spans 17 amino acids. DNA for the CDR3: TGTGCCAGCAGCTTGAAATGGACTAGGGCCCCCACAGATACGCAGTATTTT. Translated, it gives CASSLKWTRAPTDTQYF.

A remark on this clone: Other DNA sequences in the same sample also yield this CDR3. This chain connects TRBV9 to TRBJ2-2; no reliable D call. Germline CDR1 and CDR2: SGDLS and YYNGEE. The CDR3 has 13 residues. Deletions cut 3 bases from V and 5 bases from J, with 8 bases between. CDR3 protein: CASSASVTGELFF. The CDR3 region has the DNA TGTGCCAGCAGCGCCTCGGTAACCGGGGAGCTGTTTTTT.

The chain carries TRBV27 and TRBJ2-1; D remains ambiguous. V lost 6 bases, J lost 7 bases, and 7 bases lay in between. Germline CDR1 reads MNHEY; CDR2 reads SMNVEV (reference sequence). The CDR3 loop spans 11 amino acids. For the CDR3, the DNA is TGTGCCAGCAGAAATGCAAATGAGCAGTTCTTC. Translating it yields CASRNANEQFF.

This clone was observed a handful of times. The chain recombines TRBV4-1 with TRBJ2-7, with no clear D. The CDR3 runs 15 residues. V was clipped by 0 bases and J by 0 bases, with 9 bases between them. From germline, CDR1 is MGHRA and CDR2 YSYEKL. The CDR3 coding sequence is TGCGCCAGCAGCCAAGAGCACTTCGTCTCCTACGAGCAGTACTTC. Translating it yields CASSQEHFVSYEQYF.

This chain connects TRBV20-1 to TRBJ2-4; D call uncertain. The CDR3 is 11 residues long. The germline CDR1 and CDR2 sequences are DFQATT and SNEGSKA (reference sequence). Trimming stripped 5 bases from V and 1 base from J, with 3 bases between. The CDR3 bases are TGCAGTGCTCGTGCCAAAAACATTCAGTACTTC. Translation gives CSARAKNIQYF.

The chain recombines TRBV4-1 with TRBJ1-4; possibly TRBD1 for D (5 bases). Germline assignment: CDR1 MGHRA and CDR2 YSYEKL. V lost 1 base to trimming and J lost 6 bases, with 18 bases between them. The CDR3 loop spans 17 amino acids. CDR3 nucleotide sequence: TGCGCCAGCAGCCAAGGTATCCGGGGCCAAGGGGATGAAAAACTGTTTTTT. Amino acid sequence: CASSQGIRGQGDEKLFF.

This clone was seen a few times. The V call is TRBV5-1, the J call TRBJ2-7; D gene uncertain. The length of the CDR3 is 14 residues. Germline values: CDR1 SGHRS, CDR2 YFSETQ. Trimming shortened V by 0 bases and J by 4 bases, and 11 bases separated the two germline ends. CDR3 coding DNA: TGCGCCAGCAGCTTGGACACCCGTCCATACGAGCAGTACTTC. It codes for CASSLDTRPYEQYF. Full variable domain (outside the CDR3, taken from reference TRBV5-1 and TRBJ2-7): KAGVTQTPRYLIKTRGQQVTLSCSPISGHRSVSWYQQTPGQGLQFLFEYFSETQRNKGNFPGRFSGRQFSNSRSEMNVSTLELGDSALYLCASSLDTRPYEQYFGPGTRLTVT.

This clone was observed a few times. The chain employs TRBV6-6 and TRBJ1-5; perhaps TRBD1 as D (5 bases). V shed 6 bases and J shed 9 bases, with 15 bases lying between them. Germline V lookup: CDR1 MNHNY, CDR2 SVGAGI (reference sequence). CDR3 length: 13 amino acids. CDR3 DNA sequence: TGTGCCAGCAGGTTCACAGGTTCAGGGCCCCAGCATTTT. This translates into CASRFTGSGPQHF.

CDR3 coding DNA: TGTGCCAGCAGCTTAGGACTACTAAATGAGCAGTTCTTC. This codes for CASSLGLLNEQFF. The J gene is TRBJ2-1, the V gene TRBV7-2, with a tentative D call TRBD2 (5 bases). The CDR3 runs 13 residues. Trimming cost V 1 base and J 7 bases, with 8 bases left between them. The germline V gene encodes CDR1 SGHTA and CDR2 FQGNSA.